The 5 T cell receptor beta chains presented below share a single source sample, sequenced in a study of blood T cell repertoires in COVID-19 (dated by TCRdb to 2019 to 2021). Library generation was performed with the immunoSEQ multiplex PCR assay. TCRdb carries this immuneACCESS record with in-frame sequences only. Its versions omit some clonotypes, under half of them owing to an unresolved V gene in the studies checked, with the rest unexplained. Within this sample are hundreds of thousands of clones, with roughly 80% of them counted one time only. The ten largest clones take up approximately 3.8% of the sample. Sequenced: peripheral blood. All receptors come from a woman in her fifties or sixties with active or convalescent COVID-19.

This rearrangement joins TRBV9 to TRBJ2-1; 13 nucleotides agree with TRBD2. This CDR3 region has 19 residues. Germline assignment: CDR1 SGDLS and CDR2 YYNGEE. Trimming took 2 bases from V and 0 from J; bases not matched to a gene: 8. Here the CDR3 DNA reads TGTGCCAGCAGCGTTGGACTAGCGGGAGTTGGGAGCTCCTACAATGAGCAGTTCTTC. Translated: CASSVGLAGVGSSYNEQFF.

The rearrangement joins TRBV28 to TRBJ1-6; D gene ambiguous. The CDR3 length is 12 residues. Trimming took 5 bases from V and 9 from J, leaving 8 bases between them. Germline CDR1 and CDR2: MDHEN and SYDVKM. The CDR3 DNA sequence: TGTGCCAGCAGTACAAGATTTTCACCCCTCCACTTT. Its protein is CASSTRFSPLHF. The full variable domain, in which reference TRBV28 and TRBJ1-6 provide the parts outside the CDR3, is DVKVTQSSRYLVKRTGEKVFLECVQDMDHENMFWYRQDPGLGLRLIYFSYDVKMKEKGDIPEGYSVSREKKERFSLILESASTNQTSMYLCASSTRFSPLHFGNGTRLTVT.

V and J are TRBV12-3 or TRBV12-4 and TRBJ2-7; D possibly corresponds to TRBD2 (6 bases). The CDR3 sequence is 12 residues long. The ends were cut back, 8 bases at V and 3 bases at J, with 11 bases in the middle. Written as DNA, the CDR3 is TGTGCCAGCGGGGGAGCGGGCTACGAGCAGTACTTC. This encodes CASGGAGYEQYF.

J is TRBJ2-5 and V is TRBV14, with 8 bases aligning to TRBD1. V shed 1 base and J 5 bases; nucleotides not matched to a gene: 6. The CDR3 consists of 15 residues. Germline V gene sequence: CDR1 SGHDN, CDR2 FVKESK. CDR3 region: CASSQGRQGLETQYF. Here the CDR3 DNA reads TGTGCCAGCAGCCAAGGGAGACAGGGGTTGGAGACCCAGTACTTC.

A single count supports this clone. V usage is TRBV7-9 and J usage is TRBJ2-1, with a possible D match to TRBD1 (5 bases). The CDR3 consists of 15 residues. With 5 bases removed from V and 10 bases from J, the gap between germline ends came to 21 bases. The germline V gene encodes CDR1 SEHNR and CDR2 FQNEAQ (reference sequence). The CDR3 loop reads CASSRNRALSGEQFF. DNA for the CDR3: TGTGCCAGCAGCCGCAACAGAGCCCTCTCAGGGGAGCAGTTCTTC.